This passage covers 30 T cell receptor beta chains from one sample sequenced in a study of identical twins (TCRdb year 2016). Library generation was performed with 5' RACE. Instrument used: Illumina HiSeq 2000. TCRdb passed the public sequencing reads through fastp at Q25 and MiXCR, retaining productive beta sequences. Each CDR3 protein appears once, grouped with its most common genes and DNA. This sample comprises about 280,000 distinct CDR3 sequences, about 8.9% of them detected only once. Approximately 2.1% of the sample rests with the top ten. The sample was also linked to a second study, of yellow fever vaccine responses in identical twins.

Sequencing input: memory (CD45RO+) T cells sorted from blood. What this sample's cell subset or site label stands for: CD45RO+ enriched T cells. The origin of the receptors is a woman aged 18-29 years in good health.

This clonotype was recorded at least ten times. V and J are TRBV20-1 and TRBJ2-3; TRBD2 matches 9 bases. CDR1 is DFQATT and CDR2 is SNEGSKA in the germline V gene (reference sequence). This CDR3 has 15 residues. V was pared by 1 base and J by 1 base, with 3 bases of the junction left unmatched. Here the CDR3 reads CSARVWTSGTDTQYF. The CDR3 DNA reads TGCAGTGCTAGAGTGTGGACTAGCGGCACAGATACGCAGTATTTT.

V usage is TRBV11-1 and J usage is TRBJ2-7; 8 nucleotides agree with TRBD1. The CDR3 spans 18 residues. Trimming at V came to 5 bases and at J to 0 bases, leaving 15 bases not matched to a gene. Germline V gives CDR1 SGHAT, CDR2 FQDESV (reference sequence). The CDR3 bases are TGTGCCAGCAGCCCCCCGGCAGGGGGCGGCTTCATCTCCTACGAGCAGTACTTC. Residues: CASSPPAGGGFISYEQYF. The entire variable domain, with the rest obtained from reference TRBV11-1 and TRBJ2-7, is as follows: EAEVAQSPRYKITEKSQAVAFWCDPISGHATLYWYRQILGQGPELLVQFQDESVVDDSQLPKDRFSAERLKGVDSTLKIQPAELGDSAMYLCASSPPAGGGFISYEQYFGPGTRLTVT.

V usage is TRBV27 and J usage is TRBJ1-1; D not certain. CDR3 size: 13 residues. V was shortened by 10 bases and J by 4 bases, with 16 bases between the two germline ends. Germline V gene data show CDR1 as MNHEY and CDR2 as SMNVEV (reference sequence). The CDR3 DNA follows: TGTGCCACCCGACTAGCTTCGGCCACTGAAGCTTTCTTT. This sequence encodes CATRLASATEAFF.

This chain uses TRBV2 with TRBJ1-2, with 9 bases that match TRBD1. The V gene's germline CDR1 is SNHLY and CDR2 FYNNEI. The trim removed 7 bases at V and 4 bases at J, leaving 7 bases unmatched. The CDR3 loop spans 14 amino acids. This CDR3 is CASKDRGQGYGYTF. CDR3 nucleotides: TGTGCCAGCAAGGATCGGGGACAGGGCTATGGCTACACCTTC.

This clonotype has only a few counts. The rearrangement uses TRBV12-3 or TRBV12-4 and TRBJ1-5; the D is unclear. Trimming cost V 4 bases and J 7 bases, with 17 bases left between them. The CDR3 spans 15 residues. Written as DNA, the CDR3 is TGTGCCAGCAGTTCCTATGTTGGGAATCGGCAGCCCCAGCATTTT. It codes for CASSSYVGNRQPQHF.

This clonotype was seen more than once but under ten times. The DNA of the CDR3 is TGTGCCAGCAGCTGGGGACAGGGGACTTCCACGAATGAAAAACTGTTTTTT. This translates into CASSWGQGTSTNEKLFF. This sequence joins TRBV3-1 and TRBJ1-4, with TRBD1 matching over 10 bases. CDR1 and CDR2 from the germline V gene are LGHDT and YNNKEL (reference sequence). The CDR3 covers 17 residues. J lost 5 bases, V lost 5 bases, and 11 bases had no gene match.

V gene TRBV7-3 combines with J gene TRBJ2-7, with D possibly being TRBD2 (7 bases). V lost 5 bases and J lost 5, with 16 bases in between. The germline V gene has CDR1 SGHTA and CDR2 FQGTGA. The CDR3 has 14 amino acids. CDR3 in amino acids: CASSPRGGRDEQYF. For the CDR3, the DNA is TGTGCCAGCAGCCCGAGGGGGGGCCGGGACGAGCAGTACTTC.

This clonotype was picked up many times. The chain couples TRBV21-1 to TRBJ1-1; TRBD1 is the table's D call, not checked against the DNA. TRBV21-1 is deemed a pseudogene. The CDR3 is 15 residues long. Written as DNA, the CDR3 is TGTGCCAGCAGCCCCGATGGACACTCGGCTACTGAAGCTTTCTTT. It codes for CASSPDGHSATEAFF.

This clonotype has a handful of counts. This rearrangement joins TRBV6-1 to TRBJ1-3; D gene uncertain. V shed 3 bases and J shed 0 bases, with 12 bases lying between them. Looked up from germline, CDR1 is MNHNS and CDR2 is SASEGT. The CDR3 covers 16 residues. For the CDR3, the DNA is TGTGCCAGCAGTGACGGATCGCAGAGCTCTGGAAACACCATATATTTT. Translating it yields CASSDGSQSSGNTIYF.

In its sample, this clonotype was seen many times. The J gene is TRBJ2-3, the V gene TRBV12-3 or TRBV12-4, with 7 bases lining up with TRBD1. Germline trimming cut 3 bases from V and 5 bases from J; bases unmatched to any gene: 5. CDR3 length: 14 amino acids. For the CDR3, the DNA is TGTGCCAGCAGTTTGAAGGGGGCTGTAGATACGCAGTATTTT. Translation gives CASSLKGAVDTQYF.

This sequence joins TRBV7-6 and TRBJ2-7; the D is unclear. Germline V gene sequence: CDR1 SGHVS, CDR2 FNYEAQ. Trimming pared 6 bases from V and 12 bases from J, leaving 18 bases between. The CDR3 has 12 amino acids. The CDR3 loop reads CASSPRSGILYF. DNA of the CDR3: TGTGCCAGCAGTCCACGCAGTGGCATTCTGTACTTC.

In the case of this clonotype: Germline and junction disagree at one end, which may indicate a read error. The V call is TRBV5-1, the J call TRBJ2-5, with TRBD2 identical over 11 bases. This CDR3 comprises 19 residues. Germline V gene sequence: CDR1 SGHRS, CDR2 YFSETQ. CDR3 in amino acids: CASSYRGMVAGGPRETQHF. As DNA, the CDR3 is TGCGCCAGCAGCTACAGGGGGATGGTAGCGGGAGGGCCAAGAGAGACCCAGCACTTC.

This clonotype occurred a few times. CDR3 sequence reads: CSAQRPNEQFF. The DNA for the CDR3 is TGCAGTGCTCAACGTCCTAATGAGCAGTTCTTC. The chain employs TRBV20-1 and TRBJ2-1; D unresolved. Per the germline V gene, CDR1 is DFQATT and CDR2 is SNEGSKA (reference sequence). The CDR3 is 11 residues long. V was trimmed by 5 bases and J by 7 bases, leaving 9 bases between them.

Many counts were recorded for this clonotype. The chain carries TRBV7-2 and TRBJ2-3; the D gene is possibly TRBD2 (5 bases). Germline loops: CDR1 SGHTA, CDR2 FQGNSA. The V gene lost 2 bases and the J gene lost 4 bases, with 7 bases spanning the gap. CDR3 length: 13 residues. CDR3 region: CASSLNSADTQYF. For the CDR3, the DNA is TGTGCCAGCAGCTTAAATAGCGCAGATACGCAGTATTTT.

In this sample, this clonotype turned up a few times. The chain joins TRBV3-1 to TRBJ2-5; D is ambiguous. CDR1 is LGHDT and CDR2 is YNNKEL in the germline V gene (reference sequence). The germline V and J ends were trimmed by 1 base and 14 bases, with 11 bases remaining between them. This CDR3 region has 11 residues. DNA for the CDR3: TGTGCCAGCAGCCAAGCATTGGGATATTACTTC. Translation: CASSQALGYYF.

The V call is TRBV12-3 or TRBV12-4, the J call TRBJ2-5; D unresolved. The CDR3 loop spans 13 amino acids. The germline V and J ends were trimmed by 3 bases and 5 bases, with 10 bases remaining between them. DNA for the CDR3: TGTGCCAGCAGTTTGTTTACCGGGGAGACCCAGTACTTC. It encodes CASSLFTGETQYF.

This clonotype was counted a few times. The V call is TRBV11-2, the J call TRBJ2-7, with D maybe TRBD1 (6 bases). CDR1 is SGHAT and CDR2 is FQNNGV in the germline V gene. This CDR3 region has 12 residues. Trimming took 5 bases from V and 6 from J, leaving 11 bases between them. CDR3 loop: CASSPNRAEQYV. CDR3 nucleotides: TGTGCCAGCAGCCCAAACAGGGCCGAGCAGTACGTC.

This clonotype was seen more than once but under ten times. The chain joins TRBV7-3 to TRBJ2-1; 7 bases are shared with TRBD2. The V gene end was trimmed by 4 bases and the J gene end by 5 bases; junction bases not matched to a gene: 2. CDR3 size: 13 residues. In germline, CDR1 is SGHTA, CDR2 FQGTGA. CDR3 in DNA: TGTGCCAGCAGCTCCGGGACTAACAATGAGCAGTTCTTC. It encodes CASSSGTNNEQFF.

V is TRBV5-1 and J is TRBJ1-1, with D possibly matching TRBD1 (5 bases). The CDR3 is 13 residues long. V gave up 1 base and J gave up 7 bases, with 11 bases separating them. Germline lookup yields CDR1 SGHRS and CDR2 YFSETQ. CDR3 bases: TGCGCCAGCAGCTTGTTTTCGAGGGGTGAAGCTTTCTTT. Its translation: CASSLFSRGEAFF.

There are a few counts of this clonotype. The chain recombines TRBV27 with TRBJ1-5, with D unresolved. Germline V gene lookup returns CDR1 MNHEY and CDR2 SMNVEV (reference sequence). The ends were cut back, 6 bases at V and 6 bases at J, with 15 bases in the middle. The CDR3 runs to 14 residues. The CDR3 nucleotides read TGTGCCAGCAGATTGGAGGGTTTGGGTCAGCCCCAGCATTTT. Its protein is CASRLEGLGQPQHF.

This clonotype was seen only a few times. J is TRBJ2-7 and V is TRBV10-2; D possibly uses TRBD1 or TRBD2 (5 bases each). The CDR3 runs 13 residues. Trimming shortened V by 5 bases and J by 0 bases, and 8 bases separated the two germline ends. CDR1 is WSHSY, CDR2 SAAADI, per germline. The CDR3 DNA sequence: TGCGCCAGCAGTTGGGACGTCTCCTACGAGCAGTACGTC. This gives the protein CASSWDVSYEQYV.

This clonotype occurred a few times. The CDR3 region has the DNA TGTGCCAGCAGCGCCGGGACTAGCGGGGGGGCTGGGACCCAGTACTTC. This gives the protein CASSAGTSGGAGTQYF. The V gene is TRBV13, the J gene TRBJ2-5, with TRBD2 matching over 16 bases. There are 16 residues in the CDR3. The V gene's germline CDR1 is PRHDT and CDR2 FYEKMQ (reference sequence). Germline trimming cut 5 bases from V and 7 bases from J; bases unmatched to any gene: 7.

This clonotype was picked up many times. The genes are TRBV5-1 and TRBJ2-5; no clear D gene. This CDR3 comprises 15 residues. V was clipped by 0 bases and J by 3 bases, with 12 bases between them. The V gene's germline CDR1 is SGHRS and CDR2 YFSETQ. The CDR3 here is CASSLVSRPEETQYF. CDR3 nucleotide sequence: TGCGCCAGCAGCTTGGTTAGCCGCCCGGAAGAGACCCAGTACTTC.

In its sample, this clonotype was seen many times. The V call is TRBV24-1, the J call TRBJ2-1, with 8 positions matching TRBD2. The CDR3 sequence is 17 residues long. V was clipped by 9 bases and J by 6 bases; unmatched bases: 18. CDR1 and CDR2 (germline): KGHDR, SFDVKD. CDR3 bases: TGTGCCACCTCTTCTCCCGGGGGGGCCAAGGAGGGCAATGAGCAGTTCTTC. It codes for CATSSPGGAKEGNEQFF.

This clonotype was seen at least ten times. The CDR3 sequence: CASSYIPDRAFNYGYTF. DNA for the CDR3: TGTGCCAGCAGCTACATCCCTGACAGGGCATTCAACTATGGCTACACCTTC. The V and J genes are TRBV5-8 and TRBJ1-2, with 7 bases aligning to TRBD1. The CDR3 contains 17 residues. Germline CDR1 SGHTS, CDR2 YDEGEE. Losses at the gene ends were 3 bases for V and 2 bases for J; bases not matched to a gene: 13.

This clonotype has at least ten counts. The gene calls are TRBV24-1 and TRBJ2-4, with D perhaps TRBD2 (5 bases). CDR1 and CDR2 (germline): KGHDR, SFDVKD. The germline V and J ends were trimmed by 5 bases and 9 bases, with 13 bases remaining between them. CDR3 length: 13 residues. The CDR3 is CATSAFEGSIQYF. CDR3 in DNA: TGTGCCACCAGTGCCTTCGAGGGAAGCATTCAGTACTTC.

Ten or more counts support this clonotype. The genes are TRBV6-6 and TRBJ1-1; D is perhaps TRBD1 (5 bases). The CDR3 is made up of 13 amino acids. Germline loops: CDR1 MNHNY, CDR2 SVGAGI (reference sequence). The V end lost 5 bases, the J end lost 4 bases, and 11 bases lay between the germline ends. The CDR3 sequence: CASSVLGTTEAFF. The CDR3 region has the DNA TGTGCCAGCAGTGTCCTCGGGACCACTGAAGCTTTCTTT.

The genes are TRBV12-3 or TRBV12-4 and TRBJ1-1; 9 bases line up with TRBD1. The ends lost 7 bases at V and 0 bases at J; junction bases unmatched: 12. The CDR3 is made up of 17 amino acids. This chain's CDR3 is CASTFLQGAAMNTEAFF. The CDR3 DNA reads as TGTGCCAGCACCTTCTTACAGGGGGCGGCCATGAACACTGAAGCTTTCTTT.

The table lists this clonotype with a few counts. This chain joins TRBV7-6 and TRBJ1-2; perhaps TRBD1 as D (6 bases). CDR3 size: 15 residues. Germline V CDR1 and CDR2: SGHVS, FNYEAQ. V shed 3 bases and J shed 4 bases, with 15 bases lying between them. CDR3 region: CASSFRPGGAYGYTF. CDR3 in DNA: TGTGCCAGCAGCTTTAGGCCGGGGGGGGCCTATGGCTACACCTTC.

This clonotype was observed at least ten times. The V and J genes are TRBV12-3 or TRBV12-4 and TRBJ2-7; D is undetermined. Trimming took off 2 bases at V and 2 bases at J, with 7 bases between the two ends. The CDR3 runs to 13 residues. CDR3 in amino acids: CASSLKAAYEQYF. CDR3 nucleotide sequence: TGTGCCAGCAGTTTAAAGGCAGCCTACGAGCAGTACTTC.